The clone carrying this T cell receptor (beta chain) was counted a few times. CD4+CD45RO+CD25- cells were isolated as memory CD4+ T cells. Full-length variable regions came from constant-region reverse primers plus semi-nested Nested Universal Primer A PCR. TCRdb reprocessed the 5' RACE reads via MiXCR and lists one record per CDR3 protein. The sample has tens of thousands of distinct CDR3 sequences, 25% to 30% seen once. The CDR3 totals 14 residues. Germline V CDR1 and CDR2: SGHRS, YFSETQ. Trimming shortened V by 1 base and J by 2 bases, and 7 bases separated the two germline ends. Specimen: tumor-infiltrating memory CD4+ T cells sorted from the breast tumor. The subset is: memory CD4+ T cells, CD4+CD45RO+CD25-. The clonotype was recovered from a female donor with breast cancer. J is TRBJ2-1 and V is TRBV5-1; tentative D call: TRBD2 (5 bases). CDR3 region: CASSLSGAYNEQFF. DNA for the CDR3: TGCGCCAGCAGCTTGAGCGGAGCCTACAATGAGCAGTTCTTC.